Listed below are T cell receptor beta chains from one sample, sequenced in a study of cytomegalovirus exposure and HLA in healthy donors. Data came from immunoSEQ multiplex PCR; TCRdb stores just in-frame clones and leaves some out. The sample contains about 130,000 clones, about 88% of which appear only once. Sequenced input: PBMCs. These TCRs come from a woman younger than 35 in good health and CMV-seronegative. Both conserved end residues are part of each CDR3. The D gene is left open where the match is weak. Only part of the rows carry a size: once, few, many, or a class if the clone is expanded.

J: TRBJ2-3
V: TRBV30
D: TRBD2
size: .
CDR3: CAWSVGAGGNTDTQYF
DNA: TGTGCCTGGAGTGTAGGAGCGGGAGGCAACACAGATACGCAGTATTTT

J: TRBJ1-4
V: TRBV5-1
D: .
size: .
CDR3: CASSPGGRTNEKLFF
DNA: TGCGCCAGCAGCCCGGGAGGCCGTACTAATGAAAAACTGTTTTTT

J: TRBJ2-2
V: TRBV23-1
D: .
size: .
CDR3: CARPKEGRTGELFF
DNA: TGCGCCAGGCCGAAGGAGGGGAGAACCGGGGAGCTGTTTTTT

J: TRBJ1-5
V: TRBV15
D: .
size: .
CDR3: CATSKGDKHSNQPQHF
DNA: TGTGCCACCAGCAAAGGGGACAAACATAGCAATCAGCCCCAGCATTTT

J: TRBJ1-3
V: TRBV30
D: .
size: .
CDR3: CAWSTGDTIYF
DNA: TGTGCCTGGAGTACGGGAGACACCATATATTTT

J: TRBJ2-1
V: TRBV5-1
D: TRBD2
size: .
CDR3: CASSSTSGVYNEQFF
DNA: TGCGCCAGCAGCTCCACTAGCGGGGTATACAATGAGCAGTTCTTC

J: TRBJ1-1
V: TRBV6-5
D: TRBD1
size: .
CDR3: CASSHRGDTEAFF
DNA: TGTGCCAGCAGTCACAGGGGGGACACTGAAGCTTTCTTT

J: TRBJ1-4
V: TRBV19
D: .
size: .
CDR3: CASSSGPTNEKLFF
DNA: TGTGCCAGTTCTTCAGGGCCCACTAATGAAAAACTGTTTTTT

J: TRBJ2-2
V: TRBV10-3
D: TRBD1
size: few
CDR3: CAISRQGGNTGELFF
DNA: TGTGCCATCAGTAGACAGGGGGGGAACACCGGGGAGCTGTTTTTT

J: TRBJ2-3
V: TRBV4-2
D: TRBD2
size: .
CDR3: CASSSSGGAKDTQYF
DNA: TGTGCCAGCAGCTCTAGCGGGGGGGCCAAAGATACGCAGTATTTT

J: TRBJ1-1
V: TRBV2
D: .
size: few
CDR3: CASTGPGRVNTEAFF
DNA: TGTGCCAGCACCGGGCCAGGCAGGGTAAACACTGAAGCTTTCTTT

J: TRBJ1-4
V: TRBV28
D: .
size: .
CDR3: CASRLRTVENEKLFF
DNA: TGTGCCAGCAGACTCCGGACAGTTGAGAATGAAAAACTGTTTTTT

J: TRBJ1-3
V: TRBV2
D: .
size: .
CDR3: CASSGAKVPSGNTIYF
DNA: TGTGCCAGCAGTGGCGCGAAAGTCCCCTCTGGAAACACCATATATTTT

J: TRBJ2-7
V: TRBV29-1
D: .
size: .
CDR3: CSVEDTNGNLNPAQYF
DNA: TGCAGCGTTGAAGACACAAACGGGAATCTAAACCCCGCGCAGTACTTC

J: TRBJ2-2
V: TRBV5-1
D: TRBD2
size: .
CDR3: CASSSDLREGLTGELFF
DNA: TGCGCCAGCAGCTCTGATTTGCGGGAGGGTTTGACCGGGGAGCTGTTTTTT

J: TRBJ2-7
V: TRBV27
D: .
size: few
CDR3: CASSMPGLPYEQYF
DNA: TGTGCCAGCAGTATGCCGGGACTGCCCTACGAGCAGTACTTC

J: TRBJ1-2
V: TRBV6-1
D: TRBD1
size: .
CDR3: CASSETGTALYGYTF
DNA: TGTGCCAGCAGTGAGACTGGGACAGCTCTCTATGGCTACACCTTC

J: TRBJ2-1
V: TRBV30
D: TRBD2
size: .
CDR3: CASFERGVSYNEQFF
DNA: TGTGCCTCCTTTGAGCGGGGGGTTTCGTACAATGAGCAGTTCTTC

J: TRBJ1-1
V: TRBV9
D: .
size: .
CDR3: CASSAGGNTEAFF
DNA: TGTGCCAGCAGCGCGGGGGGGAACACTGAAGCTTTCTTT

J: TRBJ2-3
V: TRBV5-1
D: .
size: .
CDR3: CASHSLGGATDTQYF
DNA: TGCGCCAGTCACTCATTAGGAGGAGCCACAGATACGCAGTATTTT

J: TRBJ1-1
V: TRBV6-5
D: TRBD1
size: .
CDR3: CASSYSGGNTEAFF
DNA: TGTGCCAGCAGTTACTCAGGGGGCAACACTGAAGCTTTCTTT

J: TRBJ2-2
V: TRBV5-1
D: .
size: .
CDR3: CASSSLGLRSVGEETGELFF
DNA: TGCGCCAGCAGCTCTCTCGGCCTGCGCTCTGTCGGGGAAGAGACCGGGGAGCTGTTTTTT

J: TRBJ1-2
V: TRBV10-3
D: .
size: .
CDR3: CAISELGVGYGYTF
DNA: TGTGCCATCAGTGAGCTAGGGGTGGGTTATGGCTACACCTTC

J: TRBJ2-1
V: TRBV7-8
D: .
size: .
CDR3: CASSLAPVAQGLYNEQFF
DNA: TGTGCCAGCAGCTTAGCTCCAGTAGCCCAGGGCCTCTACAATGAGCAGTTCTTC

J: TRBJ2-1
V: TRBV19
D: TRBD2
size: .
CDR3: CARAGTSGEWPFYNEQFF
DNA: TGTGCCAGGGCCGGGACTAGCGGGGAGTGGCCCTTTTACAATGAGCAGTTCTTC

J: TRBJ2-3
V: TRBV6-5
D: TRBD1
size: .
CDR3: CASSGSGTGKDTQYF
DNA: TGTGCCAGCAGTGGTTCCGGGACAGGGAAGGATACGCAGTATTTT

J: TRBJ2-5
V: TRBV6-5
D: .
size: .
CDR3: CASSSVQETQYF
DNA: TGTGCCAGCAGTAGTGTTCAGGAGACCCAGTACTTC

J: TRBJ2-1
V: TRBV27
D: TRBD2
size: .
CDR3: CASSHVWEGEQFF
DNA: TGTGCCAGCAGTCATGTTTGGGAGGGAGAGCAGTTCTTC

J: TRBJ1-1
V: TRBV28
D: TRBD1
size: .
CDR3: CASHRGAETEAFF
DNA: TGTGCCAGCCACAGGGGCGCGGAAACTGAAGCTTTCTTT

J: TRBJ2-3
V: TRBV28
D: .
size: .
CDR3: CASSSSGYTDTQYF
DNA: TGTGCCAGCAGTTCCAGCGGTTACACAGATACGCAGTATTTT

J: TRBJ1-3
V: TRBV6-5
D: .
size: few
CDR3: CASSYSYNGNTIYF
DNA: TGTGCCAGCAGTTACTCCTATAATGGAAACACCATATATTTT

J: TRBJ1-4
V: TRBV4-3
D: TRBD1
size: .
CDR3: CASSRGQGSEKLFF
DNA: TGCGCCAGCAGCCGGGGACAGGGCTCTGAAAAACTGTTTTTT

J: TRBJ2-1
V: TRBV6-1
D: .
size: .
CDR3: CASSKSIEANEQFF
DNA: TGTGCCAGCTCTAAGAGTATAGAGGCTAATGAGCAGTTCTTC

J: TRBJ2-2
V: TRBV10-3
D: .
size: .
CDR3: CAISGTQGTGELFF
DNA: TGTGCCATCAGTGGGACCCAGGGTACCGGGGAGCTGTTTTTT

J: TRBJ2-2
V: TRBV30
D: .
size: .
CDR3: CAWTRGTGELFF
DNA: TGTGCCTGGACACGGGGCACCGGGGAGCTGTTTTTT

J: TRBJ2-1
V: TRBV5-1
D: TRBD1
size: .
CDR3: CASRTWTGPPYNEQFF
DNA: TGCGCCAGCAGAACCTGGACAGGTCCCCCCTACAATGAGCAGTTCTTC

J: TRBJ2-2
V: TRBV5-1
D: TRBD2
size: .
CDR3: CASSLVAGGGTGELFF
DNA: TGCGCCAGCAGCTTGGTCGCGGGAGGGGGCACCGGGGAGCTGTTTTTT

J: TRBJ1-6
V: TRBV5-1
D: .
size: .
CDR3: CASSLPSSYNSPLHF
DNA: TGCGCCAGCAGCTTACCCAGCTCCTATAATTCACCCCTCCACTTT

J: TRBJ2-5
V: TRBV4-3
D: .
size: .
CDR3: CASSQDFRAWETQYF
DNA: TGCGCCAGCAGCCAAGATTTCAGGGCATGGGAGACCCAGTACTTC

J: TRBJ2-4
V: TRBV5-1
D: TRBD1
size: .
CDR3: CASSPYLGQKNIQYF
DNA: TGCGCCAGCAGCCCGTATTTGGGACAGAAAAACATTCAGTACTTC

J: TRBJ2-3
V: TRBV5-4
D: .
size: .
CDR3: CASSLMKGDTQYF
DNA: TGTGCCAGCAGCCTGATGAAGGGGGATACGCAGTATTTT

J: TRBJ2-1
V: TRBV27
D: TRBD1
size: .
CDR3: CASSHRDRASNEQFF
DNA: TGTGCCAGCAGTCACCGGGACAGGGCTTCCAATGAGCAGTTCTTC

J: TRBJ2-2
V: TRBV27
D: .
size: .
CDR3: CASSFTGGGYSGELFF
DNA: TGTGCCAGCAGTTTTACTGGGGGCGGCTACAGCGGGGAGCTGTTTTTT

J: TRBJ2-7
V: TRBV28
D: TRBD2
size: .
CDR3: CASSPGAGVIYEQYF
DNA: TGTGCCAGCTCCCCCGGGGCGGGAGTTATTTACGAGCAGTACTTC

J: TRBJ2-1
V: TRBV29-1
D: .
size: .
CDR3: CSVSNEQFF
DNA: TGCAGCGTCTCGAATGAGCAGTTCTTC

J: TRBJ2-1
V: TRBV6-4
D: TRBD2
size: .
CDR3: CASSDLKTSGGAAYNEQFF
DNA: TGTGCCAGCAGTGACCTTAAGACTAGCGGGGGGGCCGCCTACAATGAGCAGTTCTTC

J: TRBJ1-1
V: TRBV7-6
D: .
size: .
CDR3: CASSFNQGSMNTEAFF
DNA: TGTGCCAGCAGCTTTAATCAGGGTTCAATGAACACTGAAGCTTTCTTT

J: TRBJ2-5
V: TRBV7-8
D: TRBD2
size: .
CDR3: CASSWTGGRETQYF
DNA: TGTGCCAGCAGCTGGACCGGGGGGAGAGAGACCCAGTACTTC

J: TRBJ1-1
V: TRBV6-5
D: TRBD1
size: once
CDR3: CASKTGGNKAFF
DNA: TGTGCCAGCAAAACAGGGGGAAATAAAGCTTTCTTT

J: TRBJ2-1
V: TRBV30
D: TRBD2
size: .
CDR3: CAWRTSGRGNEQFF
DNA: TGTGCCTGGAGAACTAGCGGGAGAGGAAATGAGCAGTTCTTC

J: TRBJ2-7
V: TRBV5-1
D: .
size: .
CDR3: CASSLQGLSYEQYF
DNA: TGCGCCAGCTCTTTACAGGGCTTGTCCTACGAGCAGTACTTC

J: TRBJ1-1
V: TRBV25-1
D: .
size: .
CDR3: CASNSGIMNTEAFF
DNA: TGTGCCAGCAATTCGGGGATCATGAACACTGAAGCTTTCTTT

J: TRBJ1-1
V: TRBV7-9
D: .
size: .
CDR3: CASSSTDREAFF
DNA: TGTGCCAGCAGCTCGACCGACAGAGAAGCTTTCTTT

J: TRBJ2-7
V: TRBV6-1
D: TRBD1
size: .
CDR3: CASSERDRGPYEQYF
DNA: TGTGCCAGCAGTGAAAGGGACAGGGGACCCTACGAGCAGTACTTC

J: TRBJ2-3
V: TRBV29-1
D: TRBD2
size: .
CDR3: CSVVSGGSTDTQYF
DNA: TGCAGCGTTGTTAGCGGGGGAAGCACAGATACGCAGTATTTT

J: TRBJ1-3
V: TRBV6-5
D: .
size: once
CDR3: CASSYTGSYGNTIYF
DNA: TGTGCCAGCAGTTACACCGGTTCATACGGAAACACCATATATTTT

J: TRBJ2-5
V: TRBV6-5
D: .
size: .
CDR3: CASSWSAGQETQYF
DNA: TGTGCCAGCAGTTGGTCGGCAGGGCAAGAGACCCAGTACTTC

J: TRBJ1-1
V: TRBV18
D: .
size: .
CDR3: CASSPKEWNTEAFF
DNA: TGTGCCAGCTCACCCAAGGAGTGGAACACTGAAGCTTTCTTT

J: TRBJ1-6
V: TRBV2
D: .
size: .
CDR3: CASTEGRGGYNSPLHF
DNA: TGTGCCAGCACCGAGGGGAGGGGTGGGTATAATTCACCCCTCCACTTT

J: TRBJ2-4
V: TRBV13
D: .
size: .
CDR3: CASSSTWGLAKNIQYF
DNA: TGTGCCAGCAGCTCTACCTGGGGGCTAGCCAAAAACATTCAGTACTTC